The next 21 T cell receptor beta chains were all read from a single sample in a study of pediatric ulcerative colitis. The repertoire was sequenced with immunoSEQ multiplex PCR; TCRdb's copy has only in-frame clones and lacks some. The profile shows about 22,000 clones, around 64% of them singletons. Rectal tissue came from one to two pinch biopsies taken at colonoscopy. The specimen sequenced was gut tissue. Receptor source: a boy aged 10-17 years with severe ulcerative colitis.

This chain connects TRBV30 to TRBJ2-6; 7 nucleotides agree with TRBD1. After removal of 5 bases from V and 4 bases from J, the junction contained 8 bases not matched to a gene. The germline gives CDR1 GTSNPN, CDR2 SVGIG (reference sequence). This CDR3 comprises 15 residues. The CDR3 here is CAWEQGMWGANVLTF. The DNA of the CDR3 is TGTGCCTGGGAACAGGGGATGTGGGGGGCCAACGTCCTGACTTTC.

This chain joins TRBV11-3 and TRBJ2-7; TRBD2 is a possible D gene (5 bases). Germline lookup yields CDR1 SGHNT and CDR2 YENEEA. Trimming left V 0 bases short and J 4 bases short, with 7 bases between. This CDR3 is 13 amino acids long. CDR3 sequence: CASSLEAGYEQYF. CDR3 DNA: TGTGCCAGCAGCTTAGAGGCGGGTTACGAGCAGTACTTC.

The V and J genes are TRBV21-1 and TRBJ2-6. TRBV21-1 constitutes a pseudogene. The CDR3 consists of 14 residues. For the CDR3, the DNA is TGTGCCAGCACCGCCGCTGGAGGGGCCAACGTCCTGACTTTC. The encoded protein is CASTAAGGANVLTF.

The chain couples TRBV18 to TRBJ2-7; D remains ambiguous. The CDR3 totals 13 residues. The V and J ends lost 4 bases and 4 bases respectively, with 11 bases between them. Germline V gene sequence: CDR1 KGHSH, CDR2 LQKENI. The CDR3 DNA sequence: TGTGCCAGCTCACTCCTAGACGGGTACGAGCAGTACTTC. Translated: CASSLLDGYEQYF.

The rearrangement uses TRBV4-1 and TRBJ2-7, with 8 bases matching TRBD2. Per germline, CDR1 MGHRA and CDR2 YSYEKL. With V trimmed by 1 base and J by 3 bases, 8 bases remained unmatched. This CDR3 has 16 residues. The CDR3 sequence is CASSQVESGGVYEQYF. In DNA form, the CDR3 reads TGCGCCAGCAGCCAAGTTGAGAGCGGGGGAGTCTACGAGCAGTACTTC.

V usage is TRBV7-9 and J usage is TRBJ2-1, with 9 bases lining up with TRBD1. The CDR3 totals 15 residues. Germline assignment: CDR1 SEHNR and CDR2 FQNEAQ (reference sequence). Trimming took 6 bases from V and 7 from J; bases not matched to a gene: 10. This CDR3 reads CASSFIGTGTNEQFF. CDR3 in DNA: TGTGCCAGCAGTTTCATCGGGACAGGGACTAATGAGCAGTTCTTC.

The chain couples TRBV27 to TRBJ2-7, with D maybe TRBD2 (7 bases). Germline V gives CDR1 MNHEY, CDR2 SMNVEV (reference sequence). The CDR3 is 14 amino acids. Trimming left V 7 bases short and J 1 base short, with 14 bases between. CDR3 sequence: CASKRGADSYEQYF. The CDR3 nucleotides read TGTGCCAGCAAACGGGGGGCGGATTCCTACGAGCAGTACTTC.

This clone was counted between two and nine times. The V gene is TRBV6-5, the J gene TRBJ1-6, with D perhaps TRBD1 (5 bases). CDR1 is MNHEY and CDR2 is SVGAGI in the germline V gene. The CDR3 consists of 15 residues. Trimming took off 0 bases at V and 7 bases at J, with 10 bases between the two ends. CDR3 coding DNA: TGTGCCAGCAGTTACTCGGGCAGGGCCAATTCACCCCTCCACTTT. Its translation is CASSYSGRANSPLHF.

The chain recombines TRBV10-3 with TRBJ1-5; 8 bases fit TRBD1. V lost 8 bases to trimming and J lost 9 bases; unmatched junction nucleotides: 6. Germline V CDR1 and CDR2: ENHRY, SYGVKD. The CDR3 spans 12 residues. Here the CDR3 DNA reads TGTGCCATCGGGGACAGGCCTCGGCCCCAGCATTTT. Translation gives CAIGDRPRPQHF.

The CDR3 DNA reads as TGTGCCTGGAGTGCCACAGGGTCTACTGAAGCTTTCTTT. It codes for CAWSATGSTEAFF. This chain links TRBV30 with TRBJ1-1, with D possibly TRBD1 on 6 matching bases. V shed 1 base and J shed 5 bases, with 11 bases lying between them. The germline V gene encodes CDR1 GTSNPN and CDR2 SVGIG (reference sequence). The CDR3 sequence is 13 residues long.

This chain connects TRBV9 to TRBJ1-2, with D maybe TRBD1 (5 bases). V lost 3 bases, J lost 1 base, and 13 bases lay in between. CDR3 length: 15 residues. Germline CDR1 reads SGDLS; CDR2 reads YYNGEE. The CDR3 coding sequence is TGTGCCAGCAGCGCCAGCGGTGGGGGTAACTATGGCTACACCTTC. Encoded protein: CASSASGGGNYGYTF.

This chain links TRBV7-3 with TRBJ1-1; D is undetermined. The CDR3 runs to 13 residues. From germline, CDR1 is SGHTA and CDR2 FQGTGA. The V end lost 4 bases, the J end lost 1 base, and 7 bases lay between the germline ends. The CDR3 DNA follows: TGTGCCAGCAGCTATCAAGAGAACACTGAAGCTTTCTTT. Amino acid sequence: CASSYQENTEAFF.

The gene calls are TRBV6-5 and TRBJ1-2; unclear D gene. V was trimmed by 2 bases and J by 6 bases, leaving 13 bases between them. In germline, CDR1 is MNHEY, CDR2 SVGAGI. The CDR3 has 14 residues. The CDR3, as DNA: TGTGCCAGCAGTTACGCCCAGAGGACTAATGGCTACACCTTC. It encodes CASSYAQRTNGYTF.

This sequence joins TRBV19 and TRBJ2-3; TRBD2 aligns across 8 bases. This CDR3 is built from 13 residues. CDR1 and CDR2 from the germline V gene are LNHDA and SQIVND (reference sequence). Losses at the gene ends were 8 bases for V and 3 bases for J; bases not matched to a gene: 4. The CDR3: CASRGGGTDTQYF. As DNA, the CDR3 is TGTGCCAGTCGGGGGGGTGGAACAGATACGCAGTATTTT.

The rearrangement uses TRBV29-1 and TRBJ1-2, with 8 bases identical to TRBD1. With V trimmed by 7 bases and J by 4 bases, 5 bases remained unmatched. The CDR3 totals 12 residues. Germline V CDR1 and CDR2: SQVTM, ANQGSEA. The CDR3 nucleotides read TGCAGCGCGGGACAGGCGGTCTATGGCTACACCTTC. Translating it yields CSAGQAVYGYTF. Drawing the rest from reference TRBV29-1 and TRBJ1-2, the complete variable domain is SAVISQKPSRDICQRGTSLTIQCQVDSQVTMMFWYRQQPGQSLTLIATANQGSEATYESGFVIDKFPISRPNLTFSTLTVSNMSPEDSSIYLCSAGQAVYGYTFGSGTRLTVV.

The rearrangement uses TRBV5-8 and TRBJ1-1; maybe TRBD1 (6 bases). Germline lookup yields CDR1 SGHTS and CDR2 YDEGEE. There are 15 residues in the CDR3. Trimming pared 3 bases from V and 0 bases from J, leaving 12 bases between. The CDR3 coding sequence is TGTGCCAGCAGCTCCTACAGGGTGTTGAACACTGAAGCTTTCTTT. Protein sequence: CASSSYRVLNTEAFF.

V is TRBV4-1 and J is TRBJ2-4; 11 bases align to TRBD2. Germline assignment: CDR1 MGHRA and CDR2 YSYEKL. J was trimmed by 1 base and V by 0 bases; bases with no gene match: 8. There are 19 residues in the CDR3. The CDR3 bases are TGCGCCAGCAGCCAAGATATTGCTTCTAGCGGGGGGGCCAAAAACATTCAGTACTTC. It translates to CASSQDIASSGGAKNIQYF.

This chain links TRBV7-2 with TRBJ2-7; possibly TRBD1 for D (5 bases). This CDR3 region has 13 residues. V lost 4 bases to trimming and J lost 4 bases, with 11 bases between them. Germline V gene lookup returns CDR1 SGHTA and CDR2 FQGNSA. This CDR3 is CASSSRQKYEQYF. The CDR3 DNA is TGTGCCAGCAGCTCAAGACAGAAATACGAGCAGTACTTC. The full variable domain, with the rest looked up from reference TRBV7-2 and TRBJ2-7, is GAGVSQSPSNKVTEKGKDVELRCDPISGHTALYWYRQSLGQGLEFLIYFQGNSAPDKSGLPSDRFSAERTGGSVSTLTIQRTQQEDSAVYLCASSSRQKYEQYFGPGTRLTVT.

The gene calls are TRBV7-2 and TRBJ2-1; D is ambiguous. Looked up from germline, CDR1 is SGHTA and CDR2 is FQGNSA. This CDR3 contains 14 residues. The V gene lost 6 bases and the J gene lost 1 base, with 10 bases spanning the gap. The DNA for the CDR3 is TGTGCCAGCAGTCCCTACCAGTCCTACAATGAGCAGTTCTTC. This encodes CASSPYQSYNEQFF. The full variable domain, in which reference TRBV7-2 and TRBJ2-1 provide the parts outside the CDR3, is GAGVSQSPSNKVTEKGKDVELRCDPISGHTALYWYRQSLGQGLEFLIYFQGNSAPDKSGLPSDRFSAERTGGSVSTLTIQRTQQEDSAVYLCASSPYQSYNEQFFGPGTRLTVL.

The CDR3 DNA sequence: TGTGCCAGCAGCTTACGCGGGGGGAACACTGAAGCTTTCTTT. It specifies CASSLRGGNTEAFF. The rearrangement joins TRBV5-6 to TRBJ1-1, with D tentatively TRBD1 (5 bases). CDR3 length: 14 residues. Trimming took off 2 bases at V and 1 base at J, with 9 bases between the two ends. Germline CDR1 is SGHDT and CDR2 is YYEEEE.

V gene TRBV7-2 combines with J gene TRBJ1-2, with 7 bases lining up with TRBD1. The length of the CDR3 is 12 residues. Looked up from germline, CDR1 is SGHTA and CDR2 is FQGNSA. J lost 8 bases, V lost 1 base, and 1 base had no gene match. The CDR3 region has the DNA TGTGCCAGCAGCTTAGAACAGGGGGGCTACACCTTC. Protein: CASSLEQGGYTF.